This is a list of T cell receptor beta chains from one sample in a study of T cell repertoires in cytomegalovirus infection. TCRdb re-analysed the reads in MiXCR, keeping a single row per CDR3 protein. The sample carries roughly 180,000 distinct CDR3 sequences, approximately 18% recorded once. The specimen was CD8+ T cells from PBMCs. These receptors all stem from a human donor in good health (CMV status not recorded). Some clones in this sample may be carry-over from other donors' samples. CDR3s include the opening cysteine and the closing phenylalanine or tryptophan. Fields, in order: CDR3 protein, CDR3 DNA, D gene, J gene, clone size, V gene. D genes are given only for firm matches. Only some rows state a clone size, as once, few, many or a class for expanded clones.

CDR3aa: CASSQGRHTEAFF; CDR3nt: TGTGCCAGCAGTCAGGGACGACACACTGAAGCTTTCTTT; d_gene: -; j_gene: TRBJ1-1; abundance: few; v_gene: TRBV6-5
CDR3aa: CASSPFTATSNNYGYTF; CDR3nt: TGTGCCAGCTCACCATTTACGGCAACCTCGAATAACTATGGCTACACCTTC; d_gene: -; j_gene: TRBJ1-2; abundance: -; v_gene: TRBV18
CDR3aa: CASSGVGNQPQHF; CDR3nt: TGTGCCAGCAGTGGGGTGGGCAATCAGCCCCAGCATTTT; d_gene: -; j_gene: TRBJ1-5; abundance: -; v_gene: TRBV6-1
CDR3aa: CASSPDGGLETEAFF; CDR3nt: TGTGCCAGCAGCCCCGATGGGGGGCTAGAGACTGAAGCTTTCTTT; d_gene: -; j_gene: TRBJ1-1; abundance: many; v_gene: TRBV7-2
CDR3aa: CSVPSYPNTEAFF; CDR3nt: TGCAGCGTTCCTAGCTACCCGAACACTGAAGCTTTCTTT; d_gene: -; j_gene: TRBJ1-1; abundance: few; v_gene: TRBV29-1
CDR3aa: CSARLEGTEAFF; CDR3nt: TGCAGTGCTAGATTGGAGGGGACTGAAGCTTTCTTT; d_gene: -; j_gene: TRBJ1-1; abundance: -; v_gene: TRBV20-1
CDR3aa: CASSSGYRVDQPQHF; CDR3nt: TGTGCCAGTTCATCAGGGTATCGTGTCGATCAGCCCCAGCATTTT; d_gene: -; j_gene: TRBJ1-5; abundance: -; v_gene: TRBV19
CDR3aa: CASQGGMVNEQFF; CDR3nt: TGTGCCAGCCAAGGGGGGATGGTCAATGAGCAGTTCTTC; d_gene: -; j_gene: TRBJ2-1; abundance: -; v_gene: TRBV27
CDR3aa: CASSFPGGDGYTF; CDR3nt: TGTGCCAGCAGTTTCCCTGGGGGGGATGGCTACACCTTC; d_gene: -; j_gene: TRBJ1-2; abundance: -; v_gene: TRBV12-3/TRBV12-4
CDR3aa: CASSPIGGPPYNEQFF; CDR3nt: TGTGCCAGCAGCCCCATCGGGGGGCCCCCCTACAATGAGCAGTTCTTC; d_gene: -; j_gene: TRBJ2-1; abundance: few; v_gene: TRBV7-6
CDR3aa: CSASEGVPPYEQYF; CDR3nt: TGCAGTGCTAGCGAGGGGGTCCCCCCCTACGAGCAGTACTTC; d_gene: -; j_gene: TRBJ2-7; abundance: -; v_gene: TRBV20-1
CDR3aa: CASSLVGPNEKLFF; CDR3nt: TGTGCCAGCAGCCTCGTGGGACCAAATGAAAAACTGTTTTTT; d_gene: -; j_gene: TRBJ1-4; abundance: once; v_gene: TRBV7-2
CDR3aa: CASNSWSGRVTEAFF; CDR3nt: TGTGCCAGCAACAGTTGGAGCGGTCGTGTCACTGAAGCTTTCTTT; d_gene: -; j_gene: TRBJ1-1; abundance: -; v_gene: TRBV7-8
CDR3aa: CASSRDGGAGGELFF; CDR3nt: TGTGCCAGCAGTCGAGATGGGGGGGCCGGGGGGGAGCTGTTTTTT; d_gene: -; j_gene: TRBJ2-2; abundance: -; v_gene: TRBV5-6
CDR3aa: CASTLADTGELFF; CDR3nt: TGTGCCAGCACCTTAGCAGATACCGGGGAGCTGTTTTTT; d_gene: -; j_gene: TRBJ2-2; abundance: few; v_gene: TRBV2
CDR3aa: CASSSHKQYF; CDR3nt: TGTGCCAGCAGTTCCCACAAGCAGTACTTC; d_gene: -; j_gene: TRBJ2-7; abundance: -; v_gene: TRBV6-2/TRBV6-3
CDR3aa: CASTSQRQGGTEAFF; CDR3nt: TGTGCCAGCACCTCTCAACGCCAGGGCGGGACTGAAGCTTTCTTT; d_gene: -; j_gene: TRBJ1-1; abundance: -; v_gene: TRBV7-9
CDR3aa: CASSPPRGASIGYTF; CDR3nt: TGTGCCAGCAGTCCCCCCCGGGGGGCGTCTATTGGCTACACCTTC; d_gene: -; j_gene: TRBJ1-2; abundance: -; v_gene: TRBV28
CDR3aa: CASSQRTAWNSPLHF; CDR3nt: TGTGCCAGCAGCCAGCGAACCGCTTGGAATTCACCCCTCCACTTT; d_gene: -; j_gene: TRBJ1-6; abundance: -; v_gene: TRBV14
CDR3aa: CASSDREGGTETQYF; CDR3nt: TGTGCCAGCAGTGACAGGGAAGGGGGCACAGAGACCCAGTACTTC; d_gene: TRBD1; j_gene: TRBJ2-5; abundance: -; v_gene: TRBV7-9
CDR3aa: CSVEERGNSYNEQFF; CDR3nt: TGCAGCGTTGAGGAGCGGGGGAACTCCTACAATGAGCAGTTCTTC; d_gene: TRBD2; j_gene: TRBJ2-1; abundance: -; v_gene: TRBV29-1
CDR3aa: CASSFGGRITEAFF; CDR3nt: TGTGCCAGCAGTTTCGGGGGTAGGATCACTGAAGCTTTCTTT; d_gene: -; j_gene: TRBJ1-1; abundance: few; v_gene: TRBV27
CDR3aa: CASRTQGAEETQYF; CDR3nt: TGTGCCAGCAGAACCCAGGGGGCAGAAGAGACCCAGTACTTC; d_gene: TRBD1; j_gene: TRBJ2-5; abundance: -; v_gene: TRBV2
CDR3aa: CASSGKPTGRYGYTF; CDR3nt: TGTGCCAGCAGTGGGAAGCCTACAGGGCGCTATGGCTACACCTTC; d_gene: -; j_gene: TRBJ1-2; abundance: -; v_gene: TRBV6-2/TRBV6-3
CDR3aa: CASSLGQSIGSSTDTQYF; CDR3nt: TGTGCCAGCAGTTTGGGGCAGAGTATTGGATCTAGCACAGATACGCAGTATTTT; d_gene: -; j_gene: TRBJ2-3; abundance: few; v_gene: TRBV12-3/TRBV12-4
CDR3aa: CASLGRGFDNQPQHF; CDR3nt: TGTGCCAGCCTGGGACGCGGGTTCGATAATCAGCCCCAGCATTTT; d_gene: -; j_gene: TRBJ1-5; abundance: few; v_gene: TRBV28
CDR3aa: CASSLGTGQWPQHF; CDR3nt: TGTGCCAGCAGCCTCGGGACAGGTCAATGGCCCCAGCATTTT; d_gene: TRBD1; j_gene: TRBJ1-5; abundance: few; v_gene: TRBV12-3/TRBV12-4
CDR3aa: CASSEGVHEQFF; CDR3nt: TGTGCCAGCAGTGAAGGGGTGCATGAGCAGTTCTTC; d_gene: -; j_gene: TRBJ2-1; abundance: -; v_gene: TRBV2
CDR3aa: CASTDGTFEKLFF; CDR3nt: TGTGCCAGCACCGACGGGACATTTGAAAAACTGTTTTTT; d_gene: -; j_gene: TRBJ1-4; abundance: -; v_gene: TRBV7-9
CDR3aa: CASSLAGMSEKLFF; CDR3nt: TGTGCCAGCAGCTTGGCCGGGATGAGTGAAAAACTGTTTTTT; d_gene: -; j_gene: TRBJ1-4; abundance: -; v_gene: TRBV5-6
CDR3aa: CSASTPGGKPESYEQYF; CDR3nt: TGCAGTGCTTCTACGCCAGGGGGGAAACCAGAATCCTACGAGCAGTACTTC; d_gene: -; j_gene: TRBJ2-7; abundance: -; v_gene: TRBV20-1
CDR3aa: CASSINRGRNNEQFF; CDR3nt: TGTGCCAGCAGCATAAACAGGGGGCGTAACAATGAGCAGTTCTTC; d_gene: TRBD1; j_gene: TRBJ2-1; abundance: many; v_gene: TRBV7-2
CDR3aa: CASSGGQRNTEAFF; CDR3nt: TGTGCCAGCAGCGGGGGACAGAGGAACACTGAAGCTTTCTTT; d_gene: TRBD1; j_gene: TRBJ1-1; abundance: -; v_gene: TRBV7-6
CDR3aa: CAISESWVVGTGELFF; CDR3nt: TGTGCCATCAGTGAATCCTGGGTGGTTGGGACCGGGGAGCTGTTTTTT; d_gene: -; j_gene: TRBJ2-2; abundance: few; v_gene: TRBV10-3
CDR3aa: CASSSNRGWGTEAFF; CDR3nt: TGTGCCAGCAGCTCCAACAGAGGCTGGGGCACTGAAGCTTTCTTT; d_gene: -; j_gene: TRBJ1-1; abundance: -; v_gene: TRBV5-6
CDR3aa: CSVDQLGGYTF; CDR3nt: TGCAGCGTTGACCAATTAGGGGGCTACACCTTC; d_gene: -; j_gene: TRBJ1-2; abundance: few; v_gene: TRBV29-1
CDR3aa: CASSPRTGGYGYTF; CDR3nt: TGTGCCAGCAGTCCCCGGACAGGGGGCTATGGCTACACCTTC; d_gene: TRBD1; j_gene: TRBJ1-2; abundance: -; v_gene: TRBV12-3/TRBV12-4
CDR3aa: CATQGHRDRVTDTQYF; CDR3nt: TGTGCCACCCAGGGGCACCGGGACAGGGTCACAGATACGCAGTATTTT; d_gene: TRBD1; j_gene: TRBJ2-3; abundance: -; v_gene: TRBV7-8
CDR3aa: CASSVGAGVTEAFF; CDR3nt: TGTGCCAGCAGTGTGGGGGCCGGGGTCACTGAAGCTTTCTTT; d_gene: -; j_gene: TRBJ1-1; abundance: few; v_gene: TRBV7-9
CDR3aa: CASSTGLQETQYF; CDR3nt: TGTGCCAGCAGCACGGGACTTCAAGAGACCCAGTACTTC; d_gene: -; j_gene: TRBJ2-5; abundance: -; v_gene: TRBV11-2
CDR3aa: CASSSGTMEAFF; CDR3nt: TGTGCCAGCAGTTCTGGGACAATGGAAGCTTTCTTT; d_gene: -; j_gene: TRBJ1-1; abundance: -; v_gene: TRBV12-3/TRBV12-4
CDR3aa: CASSEGRQWDSNQPQHF; CDR3nt: TGTGCCAGCAGTGAAGGACGGCAGTGGGATAGCAATCAGCCCCAGCATTTT; d_gene: -; j_gene: TRBJ1-5; abundance: once; v_gene: TRBV2
CDR3aa: CARPTVCSLAPQHF; CDR3nt: TGTGCCAGGCCGACAGTTTGTTCTCTGGCGCCCCAGCATTTT; d_gene: -; j_gene: TRBJ1-5; abundance: -; v_gene: TRBV5-6
CDR3aa: CASSLRLAIYEQYF; CDR3nt: TGTGCCAGCAGCTTGAGGCTAGCAATCTACGAGCAGTACTTC; d_gene: -; j_gene: TRBJ2-7; abundance: few; v_gene: TRBV7-8
CDR3aa: CASKTGDYTGELFF; CDR3nt: TGTGCCAGCAAAACGGGGGATTACACCGGGGAGCTGTTTTTT; d_gene: -; j_gene: TRBJ2-2; abundance: -; v_gene: TRBV15
CDR3aa: CASSWNRDRRITEAFF; CDR3nt: TGTGCCAGCAGCTGGAACCGGGACAGGAGGATTACTGAAGCTTTCTTT; d_gene: TRBD1; j_gene: TRBJ1-1; abundance: few; v_gene: TRBV5-6
CDR3aa: CASAETGTGVTNYGYTF; CDR3nt: TGTGCTAGTGCCGAAACCGGGACAGGCGTCACTAACTATGGCTACACCTTC; d_gene: TRBD1; j_gene: TRBJ1-2; abundance: -; v_gene: TRBV12-5
CDR3aa: CASSQTGREGYGYTF; CDR3nt: TGTGCCAGCAGCCAGACAGGCAGGGAGGGCTATGGCTACACCTTC; d_gene: -; j_gene: TRBJ1-2; abundance: -; v_gene: TRBV6-5